This entry describes one T cell receptor (beta chain). The data were taken from a study of blood T cell repertoires in COVID-19. For the study at large: Acute and convalescent COVID-19 specimens originated in the United States, Italy and Spain.

Profiled with immunoSEQ multiplex PCR; TCRdb holds only in-frame clones, not every one. In the table there are 150,000 to 200,000 clones, about 85% of which are singletons. The germline CDR1 and CDR2 sequences are LNHDA and SQIVND (reference sequence). The V and J ends lost 8 bases and 6 bases, in that order; junction bases with no gene match: 13. The CDR3 length is 16 residues. The source of this sequence is a woman aged 55-69 years with acute or convalescent COVID-19. Specimen: peripheral blood. The chain has TRBV19 and TRBJ2-2; 9 bases map to TRBD1. CDR3 residues: CASGDLGTGSAGELFF. The CDR3 DNA is TGTGCCAGTGGGGATCTGGGGACAGGGAGCGCCGGGGAGCTGTTTTTT.